The 30 T cell receptor beta chains below were found in one sample sequenced in a study of blood T cell repertoires in COVID-19. Generated by immunoSEQ multiplex PCR, the TCRdb table keeps only in-frame clones and is missing some. The sample yields 88,000 or so clones, over 75% seen once. Sequences were obtained from peripheral blood. Source of these receptors: a man aged 55-75 years with acute or convalescent COVID-19.

This clone came up many times. This chain uses TRBV4-1 with TRBJ2-1; 7 bases are shared with TRBD2. The CDR3 is 14 residues long. Trimming at V came to 4 bases and at J to 5 bases, leaving 5 bases not matched to a gene. Per germline, CDR1 MGHRA and CDR2 YSYEKL. In DNA, the CDR3 is TGCGCCAGCAGCCGGGGGGGAAAAGACAATGAGCAGTTCTTC. Translation gives CASSRGGKDNEQFF.

This clone was counted between two and nine times. The rearrangement links TRBV2 to TRBJ2-1; D is unclear. Germline assignment: CDR1 SNHLY and CDR2 FYNNEI. The CDR3 loop spans 11 amino acids. V was trimmed by 5 bases and J by 8 bases, leaving 7 bases between them. CDR3 in amino acids: CASSLYYEQFF. The CDR3 DNA sequence: TGTGCCAGCAGTTTATACTATGAGCAGTTCTTC.

The V and J genes are TRBV11-3 and TRBJ2-1, with TRBD1 identical over 7 bases. Germline CDR1 is SGHNT and CDR2 is YENEEA. V shed 0 bases and J 5 bases; nucleotides not matched to a gene: 4. This CDR3 contains 15 residues. The CDR3 bases are TGTGCCAGCAGCTTAGACTCACAGGGGCACAATGAGCAGTTCTTC. It codes for CASSLDSQGHNEQFF.

The chain joins TRBV7-6 to TRBJ2-7; 9 positions agree with TRBD1. V lost 0 bases and J lost 4; bases outside the gene matches: 7. CDR1 is SGHVS, CDR2 FNYEAQ, per germline. The CDR3 has 16 residues. The CDR3 DNA reads TGTGCCAGCAGCTTAGCGGACAGGGGCGTGCTGTACGAGCAGTACTTC. Translated: CASSLADRGVLYEQYF.

This chain connects TRBV11-2 to TRBJ2-5; 8 bases are shared with TRBD1. Germline assignment: CDR1 SGHAT and CDR2 FQNNGV. The ends lost 5 bases at V and 3 bases at J; junction bases unmatched: 5. The CDR3 extends over 14 amino acids. The CDR3: CASSVDRGEETQYF. CDR3 nucleotides: TGTGCCAGCAGCGTCGACAGGGGTGAAGAGACCCAGTACTTC. The whole variable domain, filled in from reference TRBV11-2 and TRBJ2-5, reads EAGVAQSPRYKIIEKRQSVAFWCNPISGHATLYWYQQILGQGPKLLIQFQNNGVVDDSQLPKDRFSAERLKGVDSTLKIQPAKLEDSAVYLCASSVDRGEETQYFGPGTRLLVL.

This clone was seen more than once but under ten times. The rearrangement joins TRBV30 to TRBJ2-3, with 10 bases matching TRBD2. The CDR3 totals 14 residues. V dropped 3 bases and J dropped 6; count of bases not matched to a gene: 6. In germline, CDR1 is GTSNPN, CDR2 SVGIG (reference sequence). The CDR3 sequence is CAWRSGGAGDTQYF. The CDR3 DNA reads TGTGCCTGGAGGAGCGGGGGGGCAGGGGATACGCAGTATTTT.

The J gene is TRBJ1-2, the V gene TRBV29-1; a weak D match, TRBD1 (5 bases). The CDR3 runs to 12 residues. Trimming stripped 3 bases from V and 8 bases from J, with 13 bases between. Germline CDR1 SQVTM, CDR2 ANQGSEA. The CDR3 region is CSVDTGGRGYTF. Written as DNA, the CDR3 is TGCAGCGTTGATACGGGGGGAAGGGGCTACACCTTC.

This rearrangement joins TRBV6-5 to TRBJ1-1; D unclear. The CDR3 length is 11 residues. The V end was cut by 7 bases, the J end by 3 bases, with 6 bases between. Germline V gene lookup returns CDR1 MNHEY and CDR2 SVGAGI. The DNA for the CDR3 is TGTGCCAGCACCCGGGACACTGAAGCTTTCTTT. Its protein product is CASTRDTEAFF.

The CDR3 reads CASSFRDRTYEQYF. Written as DNA, the CDR3 is TGCGCCAGCAGCTTCCGGGACAGAACCTACGAGCAGTACTTC. The chain employs TRBV5-1 and TRBJ2-7; 7 positions agree with TRBD1. CDR1 and CDR2 (germline): SGHRS, YFSETQ. The CDR3 is made up of 14 amino acids. The V gene end was trimmed by 2 bases and the J gene end by 2 bases; junction bases not matched to a gene: 4. The full variable domain, in which reference TRBV5-1 and TRBJ2-7 provide the parts outside the CDR3, is KAGVTQTPRYLIKTRGQQVTLSCSPISGHRSVSWYQQTPGQGLQFLFEYFSETQRNKGNFPGRFSGRQFSNSRSEMNVSTLELGDSALYLCASSFRDRTYEQYFGPGTRLTVT.

The CDR3 DNA sequence: TGTGCCAGCAGCAGAACAGGGACCGGGGAGCTGTTTTTT. Translation gives CASSRTGTGELFF. The rearrangement joins TRBV7-2 to TRBJ2-2, with D perhaps matching TRBD1 (6 bases). The germline CDR1 and CDR2 sequences are SGHTA and FQGNSA. The CDR3 is 13 residues long. V lost 5 bases, J lost 5 bases, and 9 bases lay in between.

The V gene is TRBV7-9, the J gene TRBJ1-2; TRBD1 matches at 7 bases. This CDR3 is built from 14 residues. Germline V gene lookup returns CDR1 SEHNR and CDR2 FQNEAQ (reference sequence). J gave up 5 bases and V 5 bases, and 8 bases lay outside the gene matches. The CDR3 bases are TGTGCCAGCAGCCCTAGGACAGGAACTTATGGCTACACCTTC. This encodes CASSPRTGTYGYTF.

The sample holds one count of this clone. The chain recombines TRBV10-3 with TRBJ2-3; TRBD2 matches 13 bases. V dropped 0 bases and J dropped 2; count of bases not matched to a gene: 11. The germline CDR1 and CDR2 sequences are ENHRY and SYGVKD. The CDR3 has 20 residues. The CDR3 reads CAISESGLAGALRITDTQYF. CDR3 DNA sequence: TGTGCCATCAGTGAGTCCGGACTAGCGGGGGCCTTAAGAATCACAGATACGCAGTATTTT.

CDR3 sequence: CASSFTGGGGGNTIYF. Here the CDR3 DNA reads TGCGCCAGCAGCTTTACAGGGGGTGGCGGTGGAAACACCATATATTTT. The chain carries TRBV5-1 and TRBJ1-3, with 8 bases identical to TRBD1. The trim removed 2 bases at V and 3 bases at J, leaving 7 bases unmatched. The germline CDR1 and CDR2 sequences are SGHRS and YFSETQ. The CDR3 covers 16 residues. Combining the CDR3 with reference TRBV5-1 and TRBJ1-3 gives the whole variable domain KAGVTQTPRYLIKTRGQQVTLSCSPISGHRSVSWYQQTPGQGLQFLFEYFSETQRNKGNFPGRFSGRQFSNSRSEMNVSTLELGDSALYLCASSFTGGGGGNTIYFGEGSWLTVV.

V usage is TRBV19 and J usage is TRBJ2-7, with TRBD1 matching over 8 bases. After removal of 9 bases from V and 3 bases from J, the junction contained 10 bases not matched to a gene. CDR1 and CDR2 from the germline V gene are LNHDA and SQIVND (reference sequence). This CDR3 comprises 14 residues. The DNA for the CDR3 is TGTGCCAGCAGTCCCGGGACAGGTTTCTACGAGCAGTACTTC. It encodes CASSPGTGFYEQYF.

This rearrangement joins TRBV5-1 to TRBJ2-5; 14 bases match TRBD2. CDR3 length: 16 residues. The V and J ends lost 7 bases and 5 bases, in that order; junction bases with no gene match: 10. Germline V gives CDR1 SGHRS, CDR2 YFSETQ. This chain's CDR3 is CASLVGLAGEWETQYF. The CDR3 DNA is TGCGCCAGCCTAGTGGGACTAGCGGGAGAGTGGGAGACCCAGTACTTC.

J is TRBJ2-1 and V is TRBV6-4, with 11 bases matching TRBD2. Looked up from germline, CDR1 is MRHNA and CDR2 is SNTAGT. With V trimmed by 6 bases and J by 3 bases, 4 bases remained unmatched. The CDR3 has 15 residues. The CDR3 is CASSSGTSGYNEQFF. The CDR3 region has the DNA TGTGCCAGCAGCTCCGGGACTAGCGGCTACAATGAGCAGTTCTTC.

This clone was picked up one time. J is TRBJ2-5 and V is TRBV19, with 7 bases aligning to TRBD2. V trimming: 4 bases; J trimming: 3 bases; junction bases outside the gene matches: 14. This CDR3 spans 17 amino acids. Germline CDR1 reads LNHDA; CDR2 reads SQIVND (reference sequence). CDR3 region: CASSKGRGSGEEETQYF. In nucleotides, the CDR3 is TGTGCCAGTAGTAAGGGCCGGGGAAGCGGGGAGGAAGAGACCCAGTACTTC.

This clone appeared a few times. The chain recombines TRBV10-3 with TRBJ2-1, with 7 bases aligning to TRBD2. There are 17 residues in the CDR3. Germline lookup yields CDR1 ENHRY and CDR2 SYGVKD. Trimming cost V 8 bases and J 0 bases; bases outside gene matches: 13. CDR3: CAIGTYSGPSSYNEQFF. DNA for the CDR3: TGTGCCATCGGAACCTATAGCGGGCCGAGCTCCTACAATGAGCAGTTCTTC.

The rearrangement uses TRBV27 and TRBJ1-4, with D unresolved. The V end was cut by 0 bases, the J end by 0 bases, with 5 bases between. Germline lookup yields CDR1 MNHEY and CDR2 SMNVEV (reference sequence). This CDR3 is 15 amino acids long. In DNA, the CDR3 is TGTGCCAGCAGTTTATCCCGGGCAACTAATGAAAAACTGTTTTTT. Translation gives CASSLSRATNEKLFF.

This sequence joins TRBV18 and TRBJ2-7, with 7 bases lining up with TRBD1. The CDR3 length is 16 residues. From germline, CDR1 is KGHSH and CDR2 LQKENI. V lost 0 bases and J lost 0; bases outside the gene matches: 5. This CDR3 is CASSPPSRGSSYEQYF. The CDR3 DNA follows: TGTGCCAGCTCACCACCCTCCAGGGGGAGCTCCTACGAGCAGTACTTC. The complete variable domain, with remaining parts taken from reference TRBV18 and TRBJ2-7, reads NAGVMQNPRHLVRRRGQEARLRCSPMKGHSHVYWYRQLPEEGLKFMVYLQKENIIDESGMPKERFSAEFPKEGPSILRIQQVVRGDSAAYFCASSPPSRGSSYEQYFGPGTRLTVT.

The rearrangement joins TRBV6-5 to TRBJ2-3; 7 nucleotides agree with TRBD1. Germline lookup yields CDR1 MNHEY and CDR2 SVGAGI. The CDR3 consists of 15 residues. V was pared by 8 bases and J by 2 bases, with 10 bases of the junction left unmatched. The CDR3 DNA follows: TGTGCCAGCCTGAGGAGACAGGGATCCACAGATACGCAGTATTTT. As protein: CASLRRQGSTDTQYF.

The chain couples TRBV6-5 to TRBJ2-5; maybe TRBD2 (6 bases). Germline V gene sequence: CDR1 MNHEY, CDR2 SVGAGI. Trimming shortened V by 6 bases and J by 4 bases, and 18 bases separated the two germline ends. The CDR3 consists of 15 residues. The CDR3 sequence: CASRHRGGWRETQYF. CDR3 DNA: TGTGCCAGCAGACACCGTGGGGGGTGGAGAGAGACCCAGTACTTC.

This rearrangement joins TRBV11-3 to TRBJ1-2, with a possible D match to TRBD1 (6 bases). Germline-derived CDR1 and CDR2 are SGHNT and YENEEA. The CDR3 is 14 residues long. V dropped 9 bases and J dropped 5 bases, with 19 bases sitting between them. CDR3 residues: CASPTGCPTYGYTF. In DNA form, the CDR3 reads TGTGCCAGTCCTACAGGGTGCCCAACTTATGGCTACACCTTC.

This clone was recorded once. The CDR3 DNA sequence: TGTGCCAGCAGCCTCCCCGGCAGCGCCTACGAGCAGTACTTC. As protein: CASSLPGSAYEQYF. The chain joins TRBV7-9 to TRBJ2-7; no reliable D call. The CDR3 has 14 residues. The germline V gene has CDR1 SEHNR and CDR2 FQNEAQ (reference sequence). With 5 bases removed from V and 2 bases from J, the gap between germline ends came to 13 bases.

The chain has TRBV7-2 and TRBJ1-2, with TRBD1 identical over 7 bases. Germline assignment: CDR1 SGHTA and CDR2 FQGNSA. The J segment lost 4 bases and the V segment lost 8 bases, leaving 7 bases of the junction unmatched. This CDR3 is built from 13 residues. CDR3 sequence reads: CASRVTGIYGYTF. Here the CDR3 DNA reads TGTGCCAGCCGTGTGACAGGGATCTATGGCTACACCTTC.

This chain joins TRBV30 and TRBJ1-1; 7 positions match TRBD1. Germline V gene lookup returns CDR1 GTSNPN and CDR2 SVGIG (reference sequence). The CDR3 consists of 14 residues. V shed 5 bases and J 0 bases; nucleotides not matched to a gene: 6. This chain's CDR3 is CAWQTGALNTEAFF. In nucleotides, the CDR3 is TGTGCCTGGCAAACAGGGGCCCTGAACACTGAAGCTTTCTTT.

This chain uses TRBV3-1 (or the pseudogene TRBV3-2) with TRBJ2-1; D may be TRBD2 (6 bases). The CDR3 covers 15 residues. Germline CDR1 and CDR2: LGHDT and YNNKEL (reference sequence). V lost 4 bases and J lost 4, with 14 bases in between. This chain's CDR3 is CASSPGLLPYNEQFF. CDR3 coding DNA: TGTGCCAGCAGCCCGGGACTCCTTCCTTACAATGAGCAGTTCTTC.

The chain links TRBV4-2 to TRBJ1-5; 7 bases line up with TRBD1. V lost 1 base and J lost 4; bases outside the gene matches: 10. The CDR3 contains 17 residues. Germline V CDR1 and CDR2: LGHNA, YNFKEQ. The CDR3 spells CASSQALGDSQNQPQHF. The DNA for the CDR3 is TGTGCCAGCAGCCAAGCCCTAGGGGACAGCCAAAATCAGCCCCAGCATTTT.

J is TRBJ2-7 and V is TRBV5-4, with unresolved D. Trimming removed 0 bases from V and 5 bases from J, with 6 bases in between. CDR3 size: 12 residues. Germline CDR1 reads SGHNT; CDR2 reads YYREEE (reference sequence). The CDR3 sequence: CASSLALDEQYF. The DNA for the CDR3 is TGTGCCAGCAGCTTGGCTCTTGACGAGCAGTACTTC.

This clone was observed a few times. The chain links TRBV5-1 to TRBJ2-1; 7 bases agree with TRBD2. The CDR3 extends over 14 amino acids. With 2 bases clipped from V and 3 bases from J, the junction kept 2 bases outside the gene matches. Germline CDR1 reads SGHRS; CDR2 reads YFSETQ. CDR3 amino acids: CASSLAGRYNEQFF. CDR3 nucleotides: TGCGCCAGCAGCTTAGCGGGGCGCTACAATGAGCAGTTCTTC.